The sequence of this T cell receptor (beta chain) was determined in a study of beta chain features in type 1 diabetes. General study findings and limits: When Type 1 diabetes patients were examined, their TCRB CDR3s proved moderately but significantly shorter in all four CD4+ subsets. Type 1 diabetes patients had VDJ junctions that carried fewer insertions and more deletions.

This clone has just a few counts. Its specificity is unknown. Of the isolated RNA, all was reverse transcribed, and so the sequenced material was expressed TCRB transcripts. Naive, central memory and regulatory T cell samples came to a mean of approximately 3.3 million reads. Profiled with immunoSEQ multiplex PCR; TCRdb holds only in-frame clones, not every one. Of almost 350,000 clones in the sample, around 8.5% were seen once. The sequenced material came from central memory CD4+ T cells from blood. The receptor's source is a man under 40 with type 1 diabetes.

CDR3 sequence: CASSRQAGGSYNEQFF. For the CDR3, the DNA is TGTGCCAGCAGCCGGCAGGCGGGGGGCTCCTACAATGAGCAGTTCTTC. This chain links TRBV7-2 with TRBJ2-1; 8 bases map to TRBD2. The V gene's germline CDR1 is SGHTA and CDR2 FQGNSA. CDR3 length: 16 residues. After removal of 5 bases from V and 0 bases from J, the junction contained 6 bases not matched to a gene.